This TCR beta chain was obtained from a study of shared clonotypes between healthy human individuals. Naive CD8 cells were CD45RO-negative, positively selected for CCR7, excluding terminally differentiated effector memory CD45RA+ cells. Clones were sequenced by immunoSEQ multiplex PCR, and TCRdb holds only the in-frame ones, with some missing. The data contain a few million clones, around 93% of them singletons. The CDR3 length is 13 residues. Trimming cost V 1 base and J 8 bases, with 10 bases left between them. CDR1 and CDR2 (germline): SGDLS, YYNGEE. The TCR sequence derives from a man between 18 and 35 years old in good health. Some clones in this sample may be carry-over from other donors' samples. The rearrangement joins TRBV9 to TRBJ2-1; D is unclear. Material: naive CD8+ T cells from PBMCs. The CDR3, as DNA: TGTGCCAGCAGCGTACTGAGAGGCGATGAGCAGTTCTTC. This gives the protein CASSVLRGDEQFF.